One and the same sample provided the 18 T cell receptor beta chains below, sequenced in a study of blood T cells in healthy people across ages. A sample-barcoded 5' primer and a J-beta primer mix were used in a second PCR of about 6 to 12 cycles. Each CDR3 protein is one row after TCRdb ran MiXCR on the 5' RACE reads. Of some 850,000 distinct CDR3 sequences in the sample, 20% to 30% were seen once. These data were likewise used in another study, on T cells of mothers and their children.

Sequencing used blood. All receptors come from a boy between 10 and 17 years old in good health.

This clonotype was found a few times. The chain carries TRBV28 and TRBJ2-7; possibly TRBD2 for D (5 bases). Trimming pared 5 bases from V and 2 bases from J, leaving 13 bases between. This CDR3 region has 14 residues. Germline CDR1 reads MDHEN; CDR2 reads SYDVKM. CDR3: CASSELGNPYEQYF. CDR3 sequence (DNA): TGTGCCAGCAGTGAACTAGGCAACCCCTACGAGCAGTACTTC.

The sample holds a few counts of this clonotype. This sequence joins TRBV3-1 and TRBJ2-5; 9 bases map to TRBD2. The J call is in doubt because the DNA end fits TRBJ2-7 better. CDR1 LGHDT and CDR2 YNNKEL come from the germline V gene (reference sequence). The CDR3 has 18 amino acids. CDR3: CASSQWASKRGVLNEQYF. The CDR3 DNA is TGTGCCAGCAGCCAATGGGCCTCTAAGCGGGGGGTGCTCAACGAGCAGTACTTC.

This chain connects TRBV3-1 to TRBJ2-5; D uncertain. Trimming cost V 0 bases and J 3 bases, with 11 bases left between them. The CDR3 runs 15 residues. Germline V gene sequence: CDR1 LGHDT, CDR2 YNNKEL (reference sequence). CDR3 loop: CASSQDLWPKETQYF. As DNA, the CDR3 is TGTGCCAGCAGCCAAGATCTGTGGCCGAAAGAGACCCAGTACTTC.

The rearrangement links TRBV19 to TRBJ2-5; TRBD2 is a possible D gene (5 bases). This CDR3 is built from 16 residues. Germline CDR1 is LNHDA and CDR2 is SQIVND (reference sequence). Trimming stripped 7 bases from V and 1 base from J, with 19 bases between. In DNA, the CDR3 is TGTGCCAGTACCGAAAACCCTCGGGGATTCCAAGAGACCCAGTACTTC. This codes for CASTENPRGFQETQYF.

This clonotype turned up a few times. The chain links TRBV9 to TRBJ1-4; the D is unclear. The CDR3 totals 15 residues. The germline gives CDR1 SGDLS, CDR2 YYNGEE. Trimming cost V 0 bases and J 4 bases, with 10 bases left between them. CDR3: CASSVEGSNNEKLFF. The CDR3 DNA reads TGTGCCAGCAGCGTAGAGGGTAGCAATAATGAAAAACTGTTTTTT.

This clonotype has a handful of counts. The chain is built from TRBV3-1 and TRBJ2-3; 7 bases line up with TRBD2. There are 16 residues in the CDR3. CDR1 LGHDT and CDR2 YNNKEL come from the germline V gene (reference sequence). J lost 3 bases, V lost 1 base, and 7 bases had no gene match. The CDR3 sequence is CASSQVPGGSTDTQYF. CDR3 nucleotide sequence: TGTGCCAGCAGCCAAGTTCCGGGGGGATCGACAGATACGCAGTATTTT.

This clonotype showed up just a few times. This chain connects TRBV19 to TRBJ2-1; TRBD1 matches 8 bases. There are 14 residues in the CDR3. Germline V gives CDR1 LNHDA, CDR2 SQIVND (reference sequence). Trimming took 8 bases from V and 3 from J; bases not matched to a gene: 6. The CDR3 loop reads CASSRDRFYNEQFF. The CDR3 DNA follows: TGTGCCAGTTCCCGGGACAGGTTCTACAATGAGCAGTTCTTC.

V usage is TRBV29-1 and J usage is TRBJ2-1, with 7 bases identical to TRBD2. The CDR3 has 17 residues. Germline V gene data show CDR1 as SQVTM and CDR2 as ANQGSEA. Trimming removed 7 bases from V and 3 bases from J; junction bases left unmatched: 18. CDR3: CSALTSGLTDRYNEQFF. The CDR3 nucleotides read TGCAGCGCATTGACGTCGGGACTAACTGATCGCTACAATGAGCAGTTCTTC.

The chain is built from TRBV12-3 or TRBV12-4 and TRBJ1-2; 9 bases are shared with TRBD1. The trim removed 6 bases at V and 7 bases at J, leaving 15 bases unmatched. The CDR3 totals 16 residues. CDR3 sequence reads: CASSPPGQGYLGGYTF. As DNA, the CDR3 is TGTGCCAGCAGCCCACCGGGACAGGGATATTTAGGTGGCTACACCTTC.

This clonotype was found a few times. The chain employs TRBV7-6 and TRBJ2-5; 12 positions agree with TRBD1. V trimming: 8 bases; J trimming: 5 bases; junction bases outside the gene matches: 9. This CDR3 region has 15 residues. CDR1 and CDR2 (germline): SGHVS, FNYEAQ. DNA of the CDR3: TGTGCCAGCGGACCCGGGACAGGGGGCTCGGAGACCCAGTACTTC. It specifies CASGPGTGGSETQYF.

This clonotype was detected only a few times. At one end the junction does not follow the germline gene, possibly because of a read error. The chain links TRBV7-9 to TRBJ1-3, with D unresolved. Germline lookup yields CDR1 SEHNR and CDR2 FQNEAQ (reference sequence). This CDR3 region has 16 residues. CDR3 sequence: CASSLSLVPSGNAIYF. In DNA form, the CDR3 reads TGTGCCAGCAGCTTAAGTTTAGTGCCCTCTGGAAACGCCATATATTTT.

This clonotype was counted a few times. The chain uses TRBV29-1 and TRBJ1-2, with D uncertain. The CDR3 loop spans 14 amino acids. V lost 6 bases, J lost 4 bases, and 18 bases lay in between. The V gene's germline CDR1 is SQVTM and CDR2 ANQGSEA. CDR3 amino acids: CSVVDSTGSYGYTF. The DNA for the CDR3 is TGCAGCGTCGTCGATAGTACCGGGAGCTATGGCTACACCTTC. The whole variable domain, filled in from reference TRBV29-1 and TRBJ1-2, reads SAVISQKPSRDICQRGTSLTIQCQVDSQVTMMFWYRQQPGQSLTLIATANQGSEATYESGFVIDKFPISRPNLTFSTLTVSNMSPEDSSIYLCSVVDSTGSYGYTFGSGTRLTVV.

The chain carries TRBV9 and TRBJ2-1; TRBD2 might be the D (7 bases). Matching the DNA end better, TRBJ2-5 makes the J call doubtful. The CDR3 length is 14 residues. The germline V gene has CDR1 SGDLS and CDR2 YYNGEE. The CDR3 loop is CASSVAGAQETQYF. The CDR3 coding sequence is TGTGCCAGCAGCGTCGCGGGGGCGCAAGAGACCCAGTACTTC.

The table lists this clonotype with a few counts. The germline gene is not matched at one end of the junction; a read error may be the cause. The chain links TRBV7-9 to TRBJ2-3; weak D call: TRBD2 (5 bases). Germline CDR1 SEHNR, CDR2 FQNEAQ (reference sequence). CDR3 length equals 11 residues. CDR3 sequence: CASISASGEHF. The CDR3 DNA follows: TGTGCCAGCATTAGTGCTTCCGGGGAACATTTT.

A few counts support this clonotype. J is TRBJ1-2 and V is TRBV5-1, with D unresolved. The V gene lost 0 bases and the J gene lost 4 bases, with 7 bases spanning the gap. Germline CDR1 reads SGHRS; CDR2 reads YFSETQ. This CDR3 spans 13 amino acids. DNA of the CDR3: TGCGCCAGCAGCTTGGCCGACGGCTATGGCTACACCTTC. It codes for CASSLADGYGYTF.

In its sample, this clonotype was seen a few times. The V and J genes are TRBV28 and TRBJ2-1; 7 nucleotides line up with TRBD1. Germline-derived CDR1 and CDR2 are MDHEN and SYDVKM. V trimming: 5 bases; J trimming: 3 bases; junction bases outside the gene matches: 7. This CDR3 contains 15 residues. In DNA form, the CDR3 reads TGTGCCAGCAGTCACAGGGGAGTAGGCTACAATGAGCAGTTCTTC. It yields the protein CASSHRGVGYNEQFF. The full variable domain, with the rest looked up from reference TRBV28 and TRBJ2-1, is DVKVTQSSRYLVKRTGEKVFLECVQDMDHENMFWYRQDPGLGLRLIYFSYDVKMKEKGDIPEGYSVSREKKERFSLILESASTNQTSMYLCASSHRGVGYNEQFFGPGTRLTVL.

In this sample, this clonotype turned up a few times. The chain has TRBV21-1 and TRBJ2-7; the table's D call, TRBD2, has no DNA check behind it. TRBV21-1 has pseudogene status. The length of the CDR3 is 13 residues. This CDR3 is CASIPRGSYEQYF. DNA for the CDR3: TGTGCCAGCATACCCCGAGGGTCCTACGAGCAGTACTTC.

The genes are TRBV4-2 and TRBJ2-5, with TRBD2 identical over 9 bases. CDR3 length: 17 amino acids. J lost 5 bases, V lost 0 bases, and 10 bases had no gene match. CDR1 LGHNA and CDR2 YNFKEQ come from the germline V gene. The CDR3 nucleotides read TGTGCCAGCAGCCAAGATCTAGTAGCGGGGGCGGGTGAGACCCAGTACTTC. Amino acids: CASSQDLVAGAGETQYF.